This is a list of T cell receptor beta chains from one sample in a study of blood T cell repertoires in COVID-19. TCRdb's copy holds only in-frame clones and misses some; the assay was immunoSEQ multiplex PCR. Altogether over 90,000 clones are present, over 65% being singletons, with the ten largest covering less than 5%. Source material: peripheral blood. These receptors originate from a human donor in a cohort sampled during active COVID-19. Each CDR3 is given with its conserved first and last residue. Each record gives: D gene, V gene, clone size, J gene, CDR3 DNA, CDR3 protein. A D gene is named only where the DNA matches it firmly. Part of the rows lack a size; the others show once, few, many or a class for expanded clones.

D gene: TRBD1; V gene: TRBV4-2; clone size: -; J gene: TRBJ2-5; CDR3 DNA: TGTGCCAGCAGCCAAGTTATGGACAGGGCAGAGACCCAGTACTTC; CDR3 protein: CASSQVMDRAETQYF
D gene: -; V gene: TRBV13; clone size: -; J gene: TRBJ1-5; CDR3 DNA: TGTGCCAGCAGCTCACTCAATCAGCCCCAGCATTTT; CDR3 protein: CASSSLNQPQHF
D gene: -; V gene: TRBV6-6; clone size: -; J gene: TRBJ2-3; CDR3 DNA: TGTGCCAGCAGTCCCATACGCCTGGACACGCGTAGCACAGATACGCAGTATTTT; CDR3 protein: CASSPIRLDTRSTDTQYF
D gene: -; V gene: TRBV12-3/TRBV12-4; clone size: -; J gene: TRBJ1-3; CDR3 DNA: TGTGCCAGCAGTTTTTATCGCGACACCATATATTTT; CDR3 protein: CASSFYRDTIYF
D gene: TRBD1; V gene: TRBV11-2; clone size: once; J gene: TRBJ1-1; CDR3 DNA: TGTGCCAGCAGACCCAACAGGGGGAACACTGAAGCTTTCTTT; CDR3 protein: CASRPNRGNTEAFF
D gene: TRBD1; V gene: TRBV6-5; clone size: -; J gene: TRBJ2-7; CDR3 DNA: TGTGCCAGCAGTTACTTTCGACAGGGGGGCGGGGTGCAGTACTTC; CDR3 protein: CASSYFRQGGGVQYF
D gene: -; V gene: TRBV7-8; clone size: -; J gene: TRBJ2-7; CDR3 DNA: TGTGCCAGCAGCTTAGGGTGGTGGCGGGCGGACGAGCAGTACTTC; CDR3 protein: CASSLGWWRADEQYF
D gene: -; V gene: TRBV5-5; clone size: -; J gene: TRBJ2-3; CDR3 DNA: TGTGCCAGCAGCCCCGCGACTCCAGATACGCAGTATTTT; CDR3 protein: CASSPATPDTQYF
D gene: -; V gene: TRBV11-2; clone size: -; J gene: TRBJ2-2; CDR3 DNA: TGTGCCAGCAGCTTATGGCAGGATGAGGAGCTGTTTTTT; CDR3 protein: CASSLWQDEELFF
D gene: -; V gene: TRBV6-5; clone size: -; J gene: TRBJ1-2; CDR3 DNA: TGTGCCAGCAGTTACTCGGAGGTCTATGGCTACACCTTC; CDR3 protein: CASSYSEVYGYTF
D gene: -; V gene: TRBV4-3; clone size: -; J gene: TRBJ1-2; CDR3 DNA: TGCGCCAGCAGCCAAGATGATTTGAGGGGGAGCCTAATTGGTGGCTACACCTTC; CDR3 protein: CASSQDDLRGSLIGGYTF
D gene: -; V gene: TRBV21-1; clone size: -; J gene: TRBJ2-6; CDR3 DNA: TGTGCCAGCAGCAAGGGACATCCCGCTCGGGGGGCTAACTCTGGGGCCAACGTCCTGACTTTC; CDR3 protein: CASSKGHPARGANSGANVLTF
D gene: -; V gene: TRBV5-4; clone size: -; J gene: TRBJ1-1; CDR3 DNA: TGTGCCAGCAGCGCCCCAACAGGGTTGAACACTGAAGCTTTCTTT; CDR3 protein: CASSAPTGLNTEAFF
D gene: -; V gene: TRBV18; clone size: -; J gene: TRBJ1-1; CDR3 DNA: TGTGCCAGCTCACGACAGGAAGATACTGAAGCTTTCTTT; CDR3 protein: CASSRQEDTEAFF
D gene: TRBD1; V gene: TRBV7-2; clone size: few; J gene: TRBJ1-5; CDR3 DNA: TGTGCCAGCAGCTTGGGATCTTCAGGGGGTGCCGGAGGGCAGCCCCAGCATTTT; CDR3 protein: CASSLGSSGGAGGQPQHF
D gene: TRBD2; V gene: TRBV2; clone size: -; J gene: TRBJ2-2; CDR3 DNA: TGTGCCAGCAGTGGGACTAGCGTCGCCGGGGAGCTGTTTTTT; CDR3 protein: CASSGTSVAGELFF
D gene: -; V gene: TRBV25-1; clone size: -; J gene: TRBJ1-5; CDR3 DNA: TGTGCCAGCAGCCGCACCGACAGATATAGCAATCAGCCCCAGCATTTT; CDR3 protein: CASSRTDRYSNQPQHF
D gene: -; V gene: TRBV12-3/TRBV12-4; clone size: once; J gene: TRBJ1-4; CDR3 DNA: TGTGCCAGCAGTTTATACGACAGGGAAAAACTGTTTTTT; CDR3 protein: CASSLYDREKLFF
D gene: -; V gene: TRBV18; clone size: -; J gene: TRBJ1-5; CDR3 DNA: TGTGCCAGCTCACCACTACCATCGGGGGGGGGTAACAATCAGCCCCAGCATTTT; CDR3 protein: CASSPLPSGGGNNQPQHF
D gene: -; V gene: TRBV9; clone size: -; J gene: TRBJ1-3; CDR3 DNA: TGTGCCAGCACCAAGGACGGGCGCATCCAGGGCGATGGAAACACCATATATTTT; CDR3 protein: CASTKDGRIQGDGNTIYF
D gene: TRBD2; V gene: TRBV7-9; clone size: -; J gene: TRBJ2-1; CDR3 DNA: TGTGCCAGCAGTTCCGTAGCGGGGGCCATAAGAGGTGAGCAGTTCTTC; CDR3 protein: CASSSVAGAIRGEQFF
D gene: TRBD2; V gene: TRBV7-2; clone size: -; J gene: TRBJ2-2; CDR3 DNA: TGTGCCAGCAGCTTAGTTGCGGGGGGGAACACCGGGGAGCTGTTTTTT; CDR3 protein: CASSLVAGGNTGELFF
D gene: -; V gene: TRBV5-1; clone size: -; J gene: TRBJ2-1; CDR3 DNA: TGCGCCAGCAGCTTAGAGAATGAGCAGTTCTTC; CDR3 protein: CASSLENEQFF